Sequencing of this T cell receptor beta chain was carried out in a study of blood T cell repertoires in COVID-19. Overall study: Samples of COVID-19 (acute and convalescent) were obtained from the United States, Italy and Spain. Nucleic acid was either cDNA or gDNA, and it came from T cells, B-cell-depleted T cells, or PBMCs.

Original handling: How many nucleated cells were present was estimated from reference gene primer amplification. TCRdb's copy holds only in-frame clones and misses some; the assay was immunoSEQ multiplex PCR. V, J and clone size were drawn from that table, and D and trimming were deduced from the DNA. This sample carries about 82,000 clones, around 80% of them seen once, and the ten largest clones take 15% to 20%. J was trimmed by 4 bases and V by 7 bases; bases with no gene match: 10. This CDR3 spans 16 amino acids. CDR1 and CDR2 from the germline V gene are MGHDK and SYGVNS. Material: peripheral blood. The chain employs TRBV25-1 and TRBJ2-6; 7 bases line up with TRBD2. This receptor was obtained from a woman aged 55-75 years with acute or convalescent COVID-19. DNA of the CDR3: TGTGCCAGCACCCCGTTCGGGGGGATAGGGGCCAACGTCCTGACTTTC. Amino acids: CASTPFGGIGANVLTF.